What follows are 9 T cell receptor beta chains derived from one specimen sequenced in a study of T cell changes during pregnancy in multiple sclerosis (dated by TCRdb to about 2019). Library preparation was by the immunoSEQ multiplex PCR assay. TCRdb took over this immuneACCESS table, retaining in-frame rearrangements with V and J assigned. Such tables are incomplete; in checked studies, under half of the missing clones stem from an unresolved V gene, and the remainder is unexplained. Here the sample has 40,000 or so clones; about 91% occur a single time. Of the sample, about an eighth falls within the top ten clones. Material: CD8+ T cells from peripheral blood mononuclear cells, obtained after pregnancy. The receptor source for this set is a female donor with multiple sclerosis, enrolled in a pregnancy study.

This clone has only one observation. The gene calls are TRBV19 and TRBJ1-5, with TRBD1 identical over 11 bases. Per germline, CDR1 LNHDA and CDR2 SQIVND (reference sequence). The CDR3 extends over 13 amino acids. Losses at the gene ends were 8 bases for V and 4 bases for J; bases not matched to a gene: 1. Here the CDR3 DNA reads TGTGCCAGTCGGGACAGGGGGAATCAGCCCCAGCATTTT. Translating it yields CASRDRGNQPQHF.

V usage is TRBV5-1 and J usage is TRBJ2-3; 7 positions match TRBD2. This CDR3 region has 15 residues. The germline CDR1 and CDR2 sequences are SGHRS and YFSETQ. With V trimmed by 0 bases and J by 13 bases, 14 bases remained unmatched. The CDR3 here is CASSLVVLAGHEKYF. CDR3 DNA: TGCGCCAGCAGCTTGGTCGTATTAGCGGGCCACGAAAAGTATTTT. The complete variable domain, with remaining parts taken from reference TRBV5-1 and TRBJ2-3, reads KAGVTQTPRYLIKTRGQQVTLSCSPISGHRSVSWYQQTPGQGLQFLFEYFSETQRNKGNFPGRFSGRQFSNSRSEMNVSTLELGDSALYLCASSLVVLAGHEKYFGPGTRLTVL.

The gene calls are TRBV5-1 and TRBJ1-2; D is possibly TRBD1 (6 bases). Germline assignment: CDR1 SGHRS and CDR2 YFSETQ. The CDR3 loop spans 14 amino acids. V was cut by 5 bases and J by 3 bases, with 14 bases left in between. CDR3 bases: TGCGCCAGCAGGGGGGGGCTTGTTGACTATGGCTACACCTTC. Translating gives CASRGGLVDYGYTF.

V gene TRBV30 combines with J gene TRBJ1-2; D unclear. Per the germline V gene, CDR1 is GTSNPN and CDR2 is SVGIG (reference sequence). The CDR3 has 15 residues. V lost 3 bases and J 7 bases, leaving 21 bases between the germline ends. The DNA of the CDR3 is TGTGCCTGGAGCACCCTCCGTACAGAACCCTCTGGCTACACCTTC. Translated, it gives CAWSTLRTEPSGYTF.

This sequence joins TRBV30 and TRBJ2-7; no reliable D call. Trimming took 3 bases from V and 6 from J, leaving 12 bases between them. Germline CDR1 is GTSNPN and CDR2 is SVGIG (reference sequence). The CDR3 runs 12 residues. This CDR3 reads CAWSSPQVEQYF. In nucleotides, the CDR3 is TGTGCCTGGAGCAGCCCCCAGGTCGAGCAGTACTTC.

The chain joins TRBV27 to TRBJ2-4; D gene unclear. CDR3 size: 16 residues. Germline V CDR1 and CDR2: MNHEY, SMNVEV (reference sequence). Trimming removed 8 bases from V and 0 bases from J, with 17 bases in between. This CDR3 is CASYRGKSLAKNIQYF. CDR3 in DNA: TGTGCCAGCTACCGAGGAAAGTCACTAGCCAAAAACATTCAGTACTTC.

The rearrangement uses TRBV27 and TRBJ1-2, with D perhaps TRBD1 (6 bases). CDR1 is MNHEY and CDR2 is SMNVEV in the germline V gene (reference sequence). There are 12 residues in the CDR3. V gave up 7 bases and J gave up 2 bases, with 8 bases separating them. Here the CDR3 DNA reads TGTGCCAGCAAGGACAGCAACTATGGCTACACCTTC. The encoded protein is CASKDSNYGYTF.

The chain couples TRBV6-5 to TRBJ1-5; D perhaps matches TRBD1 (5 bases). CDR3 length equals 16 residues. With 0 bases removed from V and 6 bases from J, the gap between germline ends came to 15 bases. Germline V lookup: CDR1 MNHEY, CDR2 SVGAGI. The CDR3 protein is CASSYSAGGNSQPQHF. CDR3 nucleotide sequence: TGTGCCAGCAGTTACTCGGCCGGGGGAAACTCTCAGCCCCAGCATTTT.

CDR3 sequence (DNA): TGTGCCAGCAGCTTATTCTCGGGACAGGGGGAAGAGACCCAGTACTTC. This sequence encodes CASSLFSGQGEETQYF. V and J are TRBV7-8 and TRBJ2-5; 11 nucleotides align to TRBD1. Germline V CDR1 and CDR2: SGHVS, FQNEAQ. V lost 2 bases to trimming and J lost 3 bases; unmatched junction nucleotides: 5. The CDR3 runs 16 residues.